A single sample gave rise to the 31 T cell receptor beta chains below, sequenced in a study of blood T cell repertoires in COVID-19. Clones were read by immunoSEQ multiplex PCR, and TCRdb kept only the in-frame ones, dropping some. The sample has some 85,000 clones, 70% to 90% seen once. Sample: peripheral blood. All receptors derive from a man over 45 with acute or convalescent COVID-19.

The CDR3: CASSLDASSYNSPLHF. CDR3 coding DNA: TGTGCCAGCAGCTTAGACGCGAGCTCCTATAATTCACCCCTCCACTTT. V usage is TRBV7-2 and J usage is TRBJ1-6, with D unclear. Per the germline V gene, CDR1 is SGHTA and CDR2 is FQGNSA. The CDR3 is 16 amino acids. The V end was cut by 1 base, the J end by 0 bases, with 7 bases between.

This clone occurred a few times. The chain employs TRBV4-1 and TRBJ1-1; weak D call: TRBD1 (6 bases). The CDR3 consists of 15 residues. Germline CDR1 and CDR2: MGHRA and YSYEKL. V shed 4 bases and J shed 7 bases, with 19 bases lying between them. Here the CDR3 reads CASSLLVQGGSEAFF. CDR3 DNA: TGCGCCAGCAGCCTCCTCGTACAGGGCGGAAGTGAAGCTTTCTTT.

The chain has TRBV5-4 and TRBJ2-5; D may be TRBD1 (6 bases). CDR1 and CDR2 (germline): SGHNT, YYREEE (reference sequence). The CDR3 runs 13 residues. With 4 bases removed from V and 3 bases from J, the gap between germline ends came to 10 bases. Written as DNA, the CDR3 is TGTGCCAGCAGCCCGAAGGGGGAAGAGACCCAGTACTTC. Amino acid sequence: CASSPKGEETQYF.

V and J are TRBV15 and TRBJ2-5; no reliable D call. The CDR3 consists of 13 residues. Germline CDR1 LNHNV, CDR2 YYDKDF (reference sequence). The ends were cut back, 1 base at V and 4 bases at J, with 7 bases in the middle. This chain's CDR3 is CATSRGQSETQYF. CDR3 nucleotides: TGTGCCACCAGCAGAGGACAATCAGAGACCCAGTACTTC.

The J gene is TRBJ1-4, the V gene TRBV5-1, with a tentative D call TRBD1 (6 bases). Germline V CDR1 and CDR2: SGHRS, YFSETQ. Trimming stripped 2 bases from V and 7 bases from J, with 9 bases between. The CDR3 is 13 residues long. As DNA, the CDR3 is TGCGCCAGCAGCTTAGGGGGTCTTGAAAAACTGTTTTTT. Amino acid sequence: CASSLGGLEKLFF.

This sequence joins TRBV18 and TRBJ1-3; D might be TRBD1 (6 bases). CDR1 is KGHSH, CDR2 LQKENI, per germline. This CDR3 has 14 amino acids. Trimming stripped 7 bases from V and 1 base from J, with 11 bases between. The DNA of the CDR3 is TGTGCCAGCTTCCCCGGACAGTCTGGAAACACCATATATTTT. Amino acid sequence: CASFPGQSGNTIYF.

V gene TRBV7-6 combines with J gene TRBJ2-2, with 12 bases matching TRBD2. The junction had 4 bases not matched to a gene; V was cut back by 4 bases and J by 4 bases. CDR1 is SGHVS and CDR2 is FNYEAQ in the germline V gene. This CDR3 is 16 amino acids long. The CDR3: CASSSRTSGATGELFF. For the CDR3, the DNA is TGTGCCAGCAGCTCAAGGACTAGCGGGGCCACCGGGGAGCTGTTTTTT.

V gene TRBV18 combines with J gene TRBJ2-3; D perhaps matches TRBD2 (6 bases). The CDR3 has 14 residues. Germline values: CDR1 KGHSH, CDR2 LQKENI. The ends were cut back, 5 bases at V and 6 bases at J, with 15 bases in the middle. This CDR3 reads CASSTSGVRDTQYF. Here the CDR3 DNA reads TGTGCCAGCTCAACCTCGGGGGTCCGGGATACGCAGTATTTT.

The CDR3 region is CSGNRGRNTEAFF. In DNA form, the CDR3 reads TGCAGCGGGAACAGGGGGAGGAACACTGAAGCTTTCTTT. The J gene is TRBJ1-1, the V gene TRBV29-1; 8 bases are shared with TRBD1. This CDR3 is built from 13 residues. CDR1 SQVTM and CDR2 ANQGSEA come from the germline V gene. After removal of 7 bases from V and 1 base from J, the junction contained 5 bases not matched to a gene.

This rearrangement joins TRBV7-9 to TRBJ1-3; the D is unclear. The CDR3 totals 12 residues. V lost 6 bases, J lost 3 bases, and 6 bases lay in between. From germline, CDR1 is SEHNR and CDR2 FQNEAQ (reference sequence). The CDR3 sequence is CASSLSGNTIYF. CDR3 nucleotide sequence: TGTGCCAGCAGTCTAAGTGGAAACACCATATATTTT.

The chain combines TRBV5-4 with TRBJ1-1; TRBD1 might be the D (5 bases). This CDR3 is 16 amino acids long. V was cut by 0 bases and J by 5 bases, with 17 bases left in between. Germline values: CDR1 SGHNT, CDR2 YYREEE (reference sequence). DNA for the CDR3: TGTGCCAGCAGCTTGGGCGGTGCAGGGCAGGTGACTGAAGCTTTCTTT. It codes for CASSLGGAGQVTEAFF.

J is TRBJ2-3 and V is TRBV2; 7 bases line up with TRBD1. The trim removed 6 bases at V and 8 bases at J, leaving 8 bases unmatched. The V gene's germline CDR1 is SNHLY and CDR2 FYNNEI. This CDR3 comprises 13 residues. The CDR3 sequence is CASRPQGVGTQYF. The DNA of the CDR3 is TGTGCCAGCAGGCCCCAGGGGGTAGGTACGCAGTATTTT.

CDR3 sequence (DNA): TGTGCCTGGAGTCAGGGTCTGGCAAAAGAGACCCAGTACTTC. This encodes CAWSQGLAKETQYF. This sequence joins TRBV30 and TRBJ2-5, with D maybe TRBD1 (5 bases). Germline CDR1 and CDR2: GTSNPN and SVGIG (reference sequence). V dropped 2 bases and J dropped 3 bases, with 13 bases sitting between them. CDR3 length: 14 amino acids. Full variable domain (outside the CDR3, taken from reference TRBV30 and TRBJ2-5): SQTIHQWPATLVQPVGSPLSLECTVEGTSNPNLYWYRQAAGRGLQLLFYSVGIGQISSEVPQNLSASRPQDRQFILSSKKLLLSDSGFYLCAWSQGLAKETQYFGPGTRLLVL.

V and J are TRBV27 and TRBJ2-1, with 14 positions matching TRBD2. Looked up from germline, CDR1 is MNHEY and CDR2 is SMNVEV (reference sequence). Losses at the gene ends were 6 bases for V and 10 bases for J; bases not matched to a gene: 8. CDR3 size: 15 residues. The CDR3: CASRLTSGGAGEQFF. The CDR3 coding sequence is TGTGCCAGCAGACTGACTAGCGGGGGGGCAGGGGAGCAGTTCTTC.

V usage is TRBV19 and J usage is TRBJ2-1, with 8 bases aligning to TRBD1. The CDR3 covers 16 residues. Germline CDR1 is LNHDA and CDR2 is SQIVND (reference sequence). V was pared by 3 bases and J by 0 bases, with 4 bases of the junction left unmatched. The CDR3 loop is CASSINRGFSYNEQFF. The CDR3 nucleotides read TGTGCCAGTAGTATTAACAGGGGGTTCTCCTACAATGAGCAGTTCTTC.

The CDR3 DNA is TGTGCCAGCAGCACTAGCGGGGCGAGCTATGAGCAGTTCTTC. Its protein product is CASSTSGASYEQFF. V usage is TRBV3-1 (or the pseudogene TRBV3-2) and J usage is TRBJ2-1; 10 bases are shared with TRBD2. V shed 5 bases and J 8 bases; nucleotides not matched to a gene: 6. The CDR3 runs to 14 residues. Germline V gene lookup returns CDR1 LGHDT and CDR2 YNNKEL (reference sequence).

The chain recombines TRBV10-3 with TRBJ2-3; 16 bases match TRBD2. Germline lookup yields CDR1 ENHRY and CDR2 SYGVKD. This CDR3 spans 15 amino acids. After removal of 6 bases from V and 6 bases from J, the junction contained 3 bases not matched to a gene. CDR3 in DNA: TGTGCCATCAGAACGGGACTAGCGGGAGGGGATACGCAGTATTTT. Encoded protein: CAIRTGLAGGDTQYF.

This chain connects TRBV9 to TRBJ1-1; D uncertain. This CDR3 region has 14 residues. CDR1 and CDR2 (germline): SGDLS, YYNGEE. V was pared by 4 bases and J by 1 base, with 11 bases between. Here the CDR3 DNA reads TGTGCCAGCAGCAAAAGAGGAGAGAACACTGAAGCTTTCTTT. It yields the protein CASSKRGENTEAFF. The whole variable domain, remainder taken from reference TRBV9 and TRBJ1-1, is DSGVTQTPKHLITATGQRVTLRCSPRSGDLSVYWYQQSLDQGLQFLIQYYNGEERAKGNILERFSAQQFPDLHSELNLSSLELGDSALYFCASSKRGENTEAFFGQGTRLTVV.

This clone was detected only once. The chain has TRBV6-5 and TRBJ1-2, with 7 positions matching TRBD1. Germline trimming cut 6 bases from V and 4 bases from J; bases unmatched to any gene: 5. CDR3 size: 13 residues. Per germline, CDR1 MNHEY and CDR2 SVGAGI. The CDR3 DNA follows: TGTGCCAGCAGGAGGGGGCTCCTCTATGGCTACACCTTC. Translated: CASRRGLLYGYTF.

This chain joins TRBV4-1 and TRBJ2-5; 10 bases fit TRBD2. CDR1 and CDR2 (germline): MGHRA, YSYEKL. The CDR3 runs to 16 residues. V trimming: 2 bases; J trimming: 1 base; junction bases outside the gene matches: 4. In DNA form, the CDR3 reads TGCGCCAGCAGCCAACCCCCTAGCGGGAGCCAAGAGACCCAGTACTTC. This sequence encodes CASSQPPSGSQETQYF.

The chain employs TRBV5-1 and TRBJ2-3; a possible D gene is TRBD2 (5 bases). CDR1 is SGHRS and CDR2 is YFSETQ in the germline V gene. The length of the CDR3 is 15 residues. Trimming took off 0 bases at V and 2 bases at J, with 10 bases between the two ends. This CDR3 is CASSLVRGNTDTQYF. The CDR3 DNA follows: TGCGCCAGCAGCTTGGTGAGAGGGAACACAGATACGCAGTATTTT.

The genes are TRBV7-8 and TRBJ2-5, with 8 bases identical to TRBD2. This CDR3 has 16 residues. V shed 4 bases, J shed 5 bases, and the junction held 12 bases outside the gene matches. The germline CDR1 and CDR2 sequences are SGHVS and FQNEAQ. The CDR3 DNA reads as TGTGCCAGCAGCTCTACTAGCGGCGCCCTCGGGGAGACCCAGTACTTC. Residues: CASSSTSGALGETQYF.

The rearrangement links TRBV15 to TRBJ1-1, with 7 bases lining up with TRBD1. The CDR3 runs to 14 residues. Unmatched junction bases numbered 3, after V lost 0 bases and J lost 5 bases. Germline V gene sequence: CDR1 LNHNV, CDR2 YYDKDF (reference sequence). DNA of the CDR3: TGTGCCACCAGCAGAGAGGCCAGGGGGACTGAAGCTTTCTTT. Encoded protein: CATSREARGTEAFF. Supplemented by reference TRBV15 and TRBJ1-1, the full variable domain reads DAMVIQNPRYQVTQFGKPVTLSCSQTLNHNVMYWYQQKSSQAPKLLFHYYDKDFNNEADTPDNFQSRRPNTSFCFLDIRSPGLGDTAMYLCATSREARGTEAFFGQGTRLTVV.

This clone has just a few counts. The V gene is TRBV24-1, the J gene TRBJ2-3, with D perhaps TRBD2 (6 bases). The CDR3 contains 16 residues. The V and J ends lost 9 bases and 2 bases respectively, with 20 bases between them. CDR1 KGHDR and CDR2 SFDVKD come from the germline V gene. CDR3 DNA sequence: TGTGCCACCGGGGGGTTGGGTAGCGTAGACACAGATACGCAGTATTTT. Amino acid sequence: CATGGLGSVDTDTQYF.

This chain uses TRBV19 with TRBJ1-5, with D perhaps matching TRBD1 (5 bases). This CDR3 is built from 16 residues. Trimming took off 0 bases at V and 2 bases at J, with 11 bases between the two ends. Germline assignment: CDR1 LNHDA and CDR2 SQIVND (reference sequence). Here the CDR3 reads CASSIDRAIGNQPQHF. The CDR3 coding sequence is TGTGCCAGTAGTATAGACAGGGCGATTGGCAATCAGCCCCAGCATTTT. The full variable domain, its missing parts supplied by reference TRBV19 and TRBJ1-5, is DGGITQSPKYLFRKEGQNVTLSCEQNLNHDAMYWYRQDPGQGLRLIYYSQIVNDFQKGDIAEGYSVSREKKESFPLTVTSAQKNPTAFYLCASSIDRAIGNQPQHFGDGTRLSIL.

The J gene is TRBJ2-3, the V gene TRBV10-3; TRBD2 might be the D (6 bases). Trimming took 3 bases from V and 6 from J, leaving 16 bases between them. CDR1 is ENHRY, CDR2 SYGVKD, per germline. The CDR3 runs 15 residues. CDR3 sequence reads: CAISDPSGVRDTQYF. The CDR3 DNA sequence: TGTGCCATCAGTGACCCTTCGGGGGTTCGGGATACGCAGTATTTT.

This clone has a single count. The rearrangement joins TRBV29-1 to TRBJ1-2; 7 bases map to TRBD1. Germline lookup yields CDR1 SQVTM and CDR2 ANQGSEA. V was pared by 0 bases and J by 5 bases, with 6 bases of the junction left unmatched. CDR3 length: 14 residues. The CDR3 sequence: CSVEDVTGVYGYTF. CDR3 nucleotides: TGCAGCGTTGAAGACGTCACAGGGGTATATGGCTACACCTTC.

The J gene is TRBJ2-3, the V gene TRBV7-3, with unresolved D. Per germline, CDR1 SGHTA and CDR2 FQGTGA. V shed 3 bases and J shed 2 bases, with 12 bases lying between them. The CDR3 is 15 amino acids. The CDR3, as DNA: TGTGCCAGCAGCTTTGTCGGCGGTCCCACAGATACGCAGTATTTT. This translates into CASSFVGGPTDTQYF.

This clone came up once. The rearrangement joins TRBV19 to TRBJ1-4, with D maybe TRBD1 (5 bases). CDR3 length: 15 residues. Germline loops: CDR1 LNHDA, CDR2 SQIVND (reference sequence). With 7 bases removed from V and 0 bases from J, the gap between germline ends came to 12 bases. This chain's CDR3 is CASNARAATNEKLFF. The CDR3 nucleotides are TGTGCCAGTAACGCCAGGGCTGCAACTAATGAAAAACTGTTTTTT.

This chain links TRBV5-4 with TRBJ2-5; maybe TRBD1 (5 bases). The length of the CDR3 is 13 residues. The V end was cut by 1 base, the J end by 2 bases, with 6 bases between. From germline, CDR1 is SGHNT and CDR2 YYREEE (reference sequence). The CDR3 DNA follows: TGTGCCAGCAGCTTGAAGGGGCAAGAGACCCAGTACTTC. As protein: CASSLKGQETQYF.

This chain joins TRBV29-1 and TRBJ2-3, with D tentatively TRBD2 (5 bases). Germline CDR1 SQVTM, CDR2 ANQGSEA. The V end was cut by 4 bases, the J end by 1 base, with 12 bases between. The CDR3 loop spans 14 amino acids. As DNA, the CDR3 is TGCAGCGTTGGGGAACTGGGAGGCACAGATACGCAGTATTTT. Amino acid sequence: CSVGELGGTDTQYF.